This T cell receptor beta chain was sequenced in a study of cytomegalovirus exposure and HLA in healthy donors. The study, taken as a whole, reports: For cytomegalovirus status, the classifier reportedly gave diagnoses with high specificity and sensitivity.

Sequenced by immunoSEQ multiplex PCR; TCRdb stores in-frame clones only, minus some. This table holds 150,000 to 200,000 clones, 85% found once. About this clone itself: The antigen is not known.

CDR1 and CDR2 (germline): SGHRS, YFSETQ. V lost 7 bases to trimming and J lost 1 base; unmatched junction nucleotides: 25. The CDR3 is 20 amino acids. The chain links TRBV5-1 to TRBJ2-7, with TRBD1 identical over 8 bases. The sample was PBMCs. The receptor's source is a man aged 25-45 years in good health and CMV-seropositive. The CDR3 loop reads CASRSSELDRARGFSYEQYF. CDR3 coding DNA: TGCGCCAGCCGATCCTCAGAGTTGGACAGGGCAAGGGGTTTTTCCTACGAGCAGTACTTC.